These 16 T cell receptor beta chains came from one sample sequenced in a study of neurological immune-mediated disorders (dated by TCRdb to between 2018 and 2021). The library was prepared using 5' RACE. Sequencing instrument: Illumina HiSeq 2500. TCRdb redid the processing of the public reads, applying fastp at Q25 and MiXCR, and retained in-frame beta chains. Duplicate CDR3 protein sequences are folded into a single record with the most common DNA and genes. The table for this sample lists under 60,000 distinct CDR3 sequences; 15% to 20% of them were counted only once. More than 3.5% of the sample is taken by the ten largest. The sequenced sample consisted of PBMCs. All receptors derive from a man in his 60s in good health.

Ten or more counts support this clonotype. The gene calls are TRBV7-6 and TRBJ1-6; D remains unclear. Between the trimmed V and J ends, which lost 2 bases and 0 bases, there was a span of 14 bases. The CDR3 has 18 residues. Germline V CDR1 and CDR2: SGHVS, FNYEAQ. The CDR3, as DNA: TGTGCCAGCAGCTTATTGATGGGTCCGAGCTCCTATAATTCACCCCTCCACTTT. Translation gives CASSLLMGPSSYNSPLHF.

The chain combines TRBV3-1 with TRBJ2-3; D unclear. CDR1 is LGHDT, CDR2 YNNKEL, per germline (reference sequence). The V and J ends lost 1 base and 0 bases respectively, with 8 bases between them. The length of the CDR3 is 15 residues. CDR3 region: CASSQGQASTDTQYF. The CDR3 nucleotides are TGTGCCAGCAGCCAAGGCCAGGCTAGCACAGATACGCAGTATTTT.

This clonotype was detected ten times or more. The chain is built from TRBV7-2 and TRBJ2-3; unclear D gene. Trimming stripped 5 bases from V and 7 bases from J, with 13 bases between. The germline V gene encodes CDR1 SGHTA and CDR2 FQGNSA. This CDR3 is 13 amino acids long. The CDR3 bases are TGTGCCAGCAGCCGAGACCCCGTCAATACGCAGTATTTT. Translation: CASSRDPVNTQYF.

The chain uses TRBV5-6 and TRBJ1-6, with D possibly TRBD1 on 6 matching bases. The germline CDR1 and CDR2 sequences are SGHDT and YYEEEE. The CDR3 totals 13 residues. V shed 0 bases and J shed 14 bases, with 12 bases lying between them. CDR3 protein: CASSLVDRWALHF. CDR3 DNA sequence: TGTGCCAGCAGCTTGGTAGACAGGTGGGCCCTCCACTTT.

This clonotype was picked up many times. CDR3 protein: CASSQPAGNEQYF. The CDR3 DNA follows: TGTGCCAGCAGCCAGCCGGCCGGAAACGAGCAGTACTTC. The chain uses TRBV3-1 and TRBJ2-7, with D hard to call. The V gene's germline CDR1 is LGHDT and CDR2 YNNKEL (reference sequence). The germline V and J ends were trimmed by 3 bases and 5 bases, with 11 bases remaining between them. The CDR3 has 13 residues.

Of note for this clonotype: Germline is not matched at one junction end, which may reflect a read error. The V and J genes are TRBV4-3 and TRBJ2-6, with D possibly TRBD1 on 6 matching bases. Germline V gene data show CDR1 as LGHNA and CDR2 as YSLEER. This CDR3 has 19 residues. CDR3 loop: CASSQQVYRVRSGVNVLTF. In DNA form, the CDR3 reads TGCGCCAGCAGTCAACAAGTATACAGGGTCCGCTCTGGGGTCAACGTCCTGACTTTC.

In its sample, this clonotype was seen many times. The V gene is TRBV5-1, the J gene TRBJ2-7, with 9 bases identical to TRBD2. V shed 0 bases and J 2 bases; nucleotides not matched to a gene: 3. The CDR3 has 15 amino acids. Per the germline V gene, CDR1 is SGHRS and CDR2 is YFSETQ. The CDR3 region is CASSLASGIAYEQYF. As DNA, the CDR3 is TGCGCCAGCAGCTTGGCTAGCGGGATAGCCTACGAGCAGTACTTC.

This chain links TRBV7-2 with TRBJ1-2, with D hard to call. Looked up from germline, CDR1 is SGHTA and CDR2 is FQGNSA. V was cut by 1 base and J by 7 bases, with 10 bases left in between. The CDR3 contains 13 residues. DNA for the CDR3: TGTGCCAGCAGCTTAGGACGGTTGCTTGGCTACACCTTC. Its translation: CASSLGRLLGYTF.

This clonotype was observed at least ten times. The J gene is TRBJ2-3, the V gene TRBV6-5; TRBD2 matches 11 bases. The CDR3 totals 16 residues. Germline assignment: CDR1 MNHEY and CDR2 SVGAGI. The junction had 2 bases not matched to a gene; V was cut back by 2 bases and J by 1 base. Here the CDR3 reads CASSYRTSGRTDTQYF. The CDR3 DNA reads TGTGCCAGCAGTTACCGGACTAGCGGGCGCACAGATACGCAGTATTTT.

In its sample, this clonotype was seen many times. The CDR3 sequence is CASSRTAVSYEQYF. DNA for the CDR3: TGTGCCAGCAGCCGGACAGCCGTCTCCTACGAGCAGTACTTC. The rearrangement joins TRBV28 to TRBJ2-7, with D perhaps matching TRBD1 (6 bases). From germline, CDR1 is MDHEN and CDR2 SYDVKM. Trimming took off 6 bases at V and 0 bases at J, with 12 bases between the two ends. This CDR3 is built from 14 residues.

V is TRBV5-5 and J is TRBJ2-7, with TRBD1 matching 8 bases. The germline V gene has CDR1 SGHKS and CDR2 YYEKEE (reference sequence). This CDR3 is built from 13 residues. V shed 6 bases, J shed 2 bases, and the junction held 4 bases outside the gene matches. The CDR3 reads CASTGQATYEQYF. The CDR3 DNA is TGTGCCAGCACGGGACAGGCGACCTACGAGCAGTACTTC.

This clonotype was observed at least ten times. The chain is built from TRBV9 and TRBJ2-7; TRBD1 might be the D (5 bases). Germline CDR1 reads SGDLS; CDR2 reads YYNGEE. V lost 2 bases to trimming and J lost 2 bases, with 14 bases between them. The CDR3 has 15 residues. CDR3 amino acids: CASSVGQGYAYEQYF. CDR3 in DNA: TGTGCCAGCAGCGTGGGGCAGGGATATGCCTACGAGCAGTACTTC.

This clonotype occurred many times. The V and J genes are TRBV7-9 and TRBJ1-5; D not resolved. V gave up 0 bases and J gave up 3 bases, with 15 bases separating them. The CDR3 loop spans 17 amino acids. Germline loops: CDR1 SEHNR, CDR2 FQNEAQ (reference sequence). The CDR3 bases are TGTGCCAGCAGCTTAGCGGTGTCAGGAGCTTCCAATCAGCCCCAGCATTTT. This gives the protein CASSLAVSGASNQPQHF.

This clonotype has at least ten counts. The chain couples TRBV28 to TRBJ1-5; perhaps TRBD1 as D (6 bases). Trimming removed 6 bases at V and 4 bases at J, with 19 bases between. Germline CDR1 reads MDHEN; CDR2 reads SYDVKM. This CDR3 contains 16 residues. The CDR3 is CASSNHGTPQNQPQHF. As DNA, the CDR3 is TGTGCCAGCAGCAACCACGGGACACCGCAAAATCAGCCCCAGCATTTT.

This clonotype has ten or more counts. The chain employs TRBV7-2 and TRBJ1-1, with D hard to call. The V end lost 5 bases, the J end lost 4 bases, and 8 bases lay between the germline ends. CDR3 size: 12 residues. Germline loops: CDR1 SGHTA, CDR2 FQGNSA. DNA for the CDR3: TGTGCCAGCAGCCCCCAGAGCACTGAAGCTTTCTTT. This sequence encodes CASSPQSTEAFF.

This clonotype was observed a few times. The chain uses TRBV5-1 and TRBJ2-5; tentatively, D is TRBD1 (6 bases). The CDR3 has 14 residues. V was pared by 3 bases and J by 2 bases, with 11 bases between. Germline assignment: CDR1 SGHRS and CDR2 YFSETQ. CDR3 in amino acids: CASSSKTGQETQYF. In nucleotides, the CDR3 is TGCGCCAGCAGCTCAAAGACAGGACAAGAGACCCAGTACTTC.